This T cell receptor beta chain is drawn from a study of cytomegalovirus exposure and HLA in healthy donors. Overall study results and limits: It was approximately 170 TCR beta chains that were listed as cytomegalovirus-associated.

The PCR used 60 Vbeta and 13 Jbeta primers. Source study methods: An analysis that came later counted 80 million or so unique TCR beta chains, around 12 million shared. Sequenced by immunoSEQ multiplex PCR; TCRdb stores in-frame clones only, minus some. That table supplies the V and J calls and clone size; D and trimming were determined from the DNA. The repertoire holds about 160,000 clones, around 80% seen once, with about 4.5% in the top ten. Germline V CDR1 and CDR2: SGHDT, YYEEEE. There are 14 residues in the CDR3. V dropped 4 bases and J dropped 6; count of bases not matched to a gene: 10. Comment on this clone: Antigen specificity is unknown.

The receptor's source is a man aged 40-49 years in good health and CMV-seronegative. The chain is built from TRBV5-6 and TRBJ2-7; 7 nucleotides agree with TRBD1. Sequenced material: PBMCs. The CDR3 sequence is CASSMPGQAREQYF. The CDR3 DNA is TGTGCCAGCAGCATGCCCGGACAGGCGCGCGAGCAGTACTTC.